This T cell receptor (beta chain) is from a study of T cells in Graves' hyperthyroidism and ophthalmopathy. Every diagnosis used clinical symptoms, serum thyroxine and TRAb, thyroid ultrasound and orbital computed tomography. Using approximately 10 ml of fresh peripheral blood, PBMCs were prepared. TCR beta CDR3 sequences were amplified from RNA transcripts. Researchers ran a first-round RT-PCR on the TCR CDR3 using the HTBI primer set. TCRdb re-analysed the multiplex PCR reads in MiXCR, keeping a single row per CDR3 protein. The table lists roughly 500,000 distinct CDR3 sequences, 16% of them singletons, with roughly 29% in the top ten. Trimming cost V 3 bases and J 6 bases, with 17 bases left between them. The CDR3 runs to 16 residues. Per germline, CDR1 MGHRA and CDR2 YSYEKL. The table lists this clonotype with a few counts.

This sequence originates from a woman aged 25 to 45 with Graves' ophthalmopathy. The chain employs TRBV4-1 and TRBJ1-4; possible D gene TRBD1, 6 bases. Sequencing input: blood. The DNA of the CDR3 is TGCGCCAGCAGCCACTGGATCAGGGCAGGGGATGAAAAACTGTTTTTT. Protein sequence: CASSHWIRAGDEKLFF.